This TCR beta chain was identified in a study of OX40 agonist ivuxolimab in advanced cancers. CDR1 GTSNPN and CDR2 SVGIG come from the germline V gene (reference sequence). CDR3 length: 18 amino acids. Trimming at V came to 3 bases and at J to 1 base, leaving 17 bases not matched to a gene. Assay used: immunoSEQ multiplex PCR; TCRdb lists only in-frame clones, some missing. The data hold roughly 80,000 clones, with about 88% observed a single time. This clonotype was obtained from an adult with an advanced solid tumor such as melanoma, head and neck, liver or kidney cancer. The gene calls are TRBV30 and TRBJ1-1; 7 nucleotides match TRBD1. Sample: CD4+ or CD8+ T cells sorted from blood, taken in a trial of the OX40 agonist ivuxolimab. The CDR3 region has the DNA TGTGCCTGGAGCCCAACCCCAGGGGGACCGAAAAAGAACACTGAAGCTTTCTTT. Its translation is CAWSPTPGGPKKNTEAFF.